This entry lists 21 T cell receptor beta chains sequenced from one sample in a study of cytomegalovirus exposure and HLA in healthy donors. With 60 Vbeta and 13 Jbeta primers, the PCR was carried out. Sequenced by immunoSEQ multiplex PCR; TCRdb stores in-frame clones only, minus some. Here the sample spans under 200,000 clones, roughly two thirds being singletons. The material sequenced was PBMCs. The receptors shown here come from a woman between 18 and 30 years old in good health and CMV-seropositive.

This CDR3 is CASSAGATGASNTIYF. The CDR3 DNA sequence: TGTGCCAGCAGCGCAGGAGCCACAGGAGCCTCAAACACCATATATTTT. V usage is TRBV9 and J usage is TRBJ1-3; tentatively, D is TRBD1 (5 bases). In germline, CDR1 is SGDLS, CDR2 YYNGEE. V shed 3 bases and J shed 6 bases, with 19 bases lying between them. The CDR3 contains 16 residues.

The chain carries TRBV6-1 and TRBJ1-6; D is unresolved. Germline V gene sequence: CDR1 MNHNS, CDR2 SASEGT. Trimming took off 4 bases at V and 7 bases at J, with 20 bases between the two ends. The CDR3 loop spans 17 amino acids. The chain's CDR3 is CASSASILRVRNSPLHF. The CDR3 DNA sequence: TGTGCCAGCAGTGCTTCTATCCTGAGGGTTCGGAATTCACCCCTCCACTTT.

The chain joins TRBV7-6 to TRBJ2-3; D remains unclear. The V gene's germline CDR1 is SGHVS and CDR2 FNYEAQ. V dropped 5 bases and J dropped 5 bases, with 8 bases sitting between them. The CDR3 sequence is 12 residues long. The CDR3 DNA reads as TGTGCCAGCAGCCAACTCCTAGATACGCAGTATTTT. Translating it yields CASSQLLDTQYF.

Only a few counts were recorded for this clone. At one boundary the junction diverges from the germline segment, which might be a read error. The rearrangement links TRBV19 to TRBJ2-3, with TRBD2 matching 9 bases. Germline CDR1 is LNHDA and CDR2 is SQIVND (reference sequence). This CDR3 region has 14 residues. CDR3 sequence (DNA): TGTGCCAGTAGAATAGCGGGGGTAAGGGATACGCAGTATTTT. It yields the protein CASRIAGVRDTQYF.

J is TRBJ1-1 and V is TRBV20-1; a possible D gene is TRBD1 (6 bases). CDR1 DFQATT and CDR2 SNEGSKA come from the germline V gene (reference sequence). This CDR3 has 11 residues. V dropped 5 bases and J dropped 6 bases, with 10 bases sitting between them. The CDR3 DNA follows: TGCAGTGCTCGACAGGTTTCTGAAGCTTTCTTT. Translating gives CSARQVSEAFF.

The CDR3 DNA is TGTGCCAGCAGTAGATACACAGGGGTACAAGAGACCCAGTACTTC. Residues: CASSRYTGVQETQYF. This rearrangement joins TRBV28 to TRBJ2-5; TRBD1 matches 7 bases. Per germline, CDR1 MDHEN and CDR2 SYDVKM. The CDR3 consists of 15 residues. The ends lost 5 bases at V and 2 bases at J; junction bases unmatched: 8.

A few counts support this clone. The chain employs TRBV5-6 and TRBJ1-2; D gene uncertain. Looked up from germline, CDR1 is SGHDT and CDR2 is YYEEEE. CDR3 length equals 13 residues. Between the trimmed V and J ends, which lost 2 bases and 10 bases, there was a span of 15 bases. The CDR3 DNA reads TGTGCCAGCAGCTTATCGCCCCTTAGTGACTACACCTTC. It encodes CASSLSPLSDYTF.

The V call is TRBV29-1, the J call TRBJ2-7; tentatively, D is TRBD2 (5 bases). Trimming left V 1 base short and J 2 bases short, with 12 bases between. Germline V CDR1 and CDR2: SQVTM, ANQGSEA. This CDR3 is built from 14 residues. CDR3 sequence (DNA): TGCAGCGTTGAAGGTGGCGAGGGCCCCTACGAGCAGTACTTC. Its translation is CSVEGGEGPYEQYF.

The V gene is TRBV10-1, the J gene TRBJ2-1; D gene uncertain. CDR3 length equals 11 residues. The germline gives CDR1 WNHNN, CDR2 SYGVQD (reference sequence). The V gene lost 9 bases and the J gene lost 8 bases, with 11 bases spanning the gap. For the CDR3, the DNA is TGCGCCAGGTCCCCTAGATATGAGCAGTTCTTC. It is translated as CARSPRYEQFF.

This clone was detected only once. The chain recombines TRBV11-2 with TRBJ1-4, with D possibly being TRBD1 (5 bases). Trimming took off 1 base at V and 2 bases at J, with 8 bases between the two ends. Germline CDR1 SGHAT, CDR2 FQNNGV. This CDR3 spans 15 amino acids. CDR3 sequence reads: CASSLVRGTNEKLFF. The CDR3 coding sequence is TGTGCCAGCAGCTTAGTGCGGGGCACTAATGAAAAACTGTTTTTT.

This clone was observed once. This chain connects TRBV25-1 to TRBJ2-1; a possible D gene is TRBD1 (5 bases). V was shortened by 3 bases and J by 8 bases, with 14 bases between the two germline ends. Germline V gene lookup returns CDR1 MGHDK and CDR2 SYGVNS. CDR3 size: 14 residues. CDR3 residues: CASSDFSIGDEQFF. CDR3 coding DNA: TGTGCCAGCAGTGATTTCTCAATAGGGGATGAGCAGTTCTTC.

This clone was counted only a few times. The chain couples TRBV11-3 to TRBJ2-1; 13 bases are a match to TRBD2. V lost 3 bases to trimming and J lost 7 bases; unmatched junction nucleotides: 9. Germline assignment: CDR1 SGHNT and CDR2 YENEEA. The CDR3 has 17 residues. This chain's CDR3 is CASSFKVTSGGSNEQFF. The CDR3 DNA follows: TGTGCCAGCAGCTTTAAAGTGACTAGCGGGGGGAGTAATGAGCAGTTCTTC.

This rearrangement joins TRBV6-1 to TRBJ2-7, with 7 bases lining up with TRBD1. The CDR3 totals 14 residues. Germline assignment: CDR1 MNHNS and CDR2 SASEGT. After removal of 5 bases from V and 5 bases from J, the junction contained 9 bases not matched to a gene. CDR3: CASSLQGQGDEQYF. DNA for the CDR3: TGTGCCAGCAGTCTACAGGGGCAGGGCGACGAGCAGTACTTC.

This clone occurred once. The chain couples TRBV5-4 to TRBJ2-1; 8 positions match TRBD1. Germline loops: CDR1 SGHNT, CDR2 YYREEE (reference sequence). The CDR3 extends over 12 amino acids. V lost 4 bases to trimming and J lost 10 bases; unmatched junction nucleotides: 4. CDR3: CASSPNRGEQFF. For the CDR3, the DNA is TGTGCCAGCAGCCCAAACAGGGGGGAGCAGTTCTTC. The entire variable domain, with the rest obtained from reference TRBV5-4 and TRBJ2-1, is as follows: ETGVTQSPTHLIKTRGQQVTLRCSSQSGHNTVSWYQQALGQGPQFIFQYYREEENGRGNFPPRFSGLQFPNYSSELNVNALELDDSALYLCASSPNRGEQFFGPGTRLTVL.

Worth noting for this clone: At the DNA level, this CDR3 is encoded by other sequences in the same sample as well. V gene TRBV6-5 combines with J gene TRBJ1-2; 8 bases match TRBD1. With V trimmed by 5 bases and J by 2 bases, 1 base remained unmatched. The CDR3 is 13 amino acids. In germline, CDR1 is MNHEY, CDR2 SVGAGI. CDR3 coding DNA: TGTGCCAGCAGTCGGACAGGGAACTATGGCTACACCTTC. Translated, it gives CASSRTGNYGYTF.

The chain has TRBV29-1 and TRBJ2-1; possible D gene TRBD2, 5 bases. Germline-derived CDR1 and CDR2 are SQVTM and ANQGSEA. This CDR3 spans 12 amino acids. The germline V and J ends were trimmed by 6 bases and 6 bases, with 12 bases remaining between them. The CDR3 loop is CSVRRVSNEQFF. The CDR3 DNA sequence: TGCAGCGTGCGGCGGGTGAGCAATGAGCAGTTCTTC.

This chain links TRBV11-2 with TRBJ1-1; D uncertain. V lost 0 bases and J 1 base, leaving 15 bases between the germline ends. The CDR3 length is 17 residues. The V gene's germline CDR1 is SGHAT and CDR2 FQNNGV. CDR3 bases: TGTGCCAGCAGCTTAGATCAGGTCCTTCCGGCGAACACTGAAGCTTTCTTT. Amino acid sequence: CASSLDQVLPANTEAFF.

The chain carries TRBV28 and TRBJ2-1, with 7 bases fitting TRBD1. V gave up 6 bases and J gave up 15 bases; unmatched junction bases: 8. This CDR3 has 11 amino acids. Germline V lookup: CDR1 MDHEN, CDR2 SYDVKM. The CDR3 DNA reads as TGTGCCAGCAGATTTCGACAGGGCCTGTTCTTC. It yields the protein CASRFRQGLFF.

This clone was counted between two and nine times. The rearrangement joins TRBV7-2 to TRBJ2-6; D not certain. V was trimmed by 4 bases and J by 0 bases, leaving 10 bases between them. This CDR3 has 16 amino acids. Germline loops: CDR1 SGHTA, CDR2 FQGNSA. Written as DNA, the CDR3 is TGTGCCAGCAGCTCTTTCGGTCGCTCTGGGGCCAACGTCCTGACTTTC. Protein product: CASSSFGRSGANVLTF.

V usage is TRBV19 and J usage is TRBJ2-7; D possibly corresponds to TRBD2 (6 bases). The V and J ends lost 6 bases and 3 bases respectively, with 9 bases between them. The CDR3 runs to 12 residues. The V gene's germline CDR1 is LNHDA and CDR2 SQIVND (reference sequence). The CDR3: CASREGNYEQYF. The CDR3 nucleotides are TGTGCCAGTAGGGAGGGAAACTACGAGCAGTACTTC.

The V call is TRBV19, the J call TRBJ2-2, with D tentatively TRBD2 (6 bases). This CDR3 spans 15 amino acids. V shed 2 bases and J shed 4 bases, with 11 bases lying between them. The germline V gene has CDR1 LNHDA and CDR2 SQIVND (reference sequence). CDR3 DNA sequence: TGTGCCAGTAGTATACTGGGGGGAGGCACCGGGGAGCTGTTTTTT. Encoded protein: CASSILGGGTGELFF.